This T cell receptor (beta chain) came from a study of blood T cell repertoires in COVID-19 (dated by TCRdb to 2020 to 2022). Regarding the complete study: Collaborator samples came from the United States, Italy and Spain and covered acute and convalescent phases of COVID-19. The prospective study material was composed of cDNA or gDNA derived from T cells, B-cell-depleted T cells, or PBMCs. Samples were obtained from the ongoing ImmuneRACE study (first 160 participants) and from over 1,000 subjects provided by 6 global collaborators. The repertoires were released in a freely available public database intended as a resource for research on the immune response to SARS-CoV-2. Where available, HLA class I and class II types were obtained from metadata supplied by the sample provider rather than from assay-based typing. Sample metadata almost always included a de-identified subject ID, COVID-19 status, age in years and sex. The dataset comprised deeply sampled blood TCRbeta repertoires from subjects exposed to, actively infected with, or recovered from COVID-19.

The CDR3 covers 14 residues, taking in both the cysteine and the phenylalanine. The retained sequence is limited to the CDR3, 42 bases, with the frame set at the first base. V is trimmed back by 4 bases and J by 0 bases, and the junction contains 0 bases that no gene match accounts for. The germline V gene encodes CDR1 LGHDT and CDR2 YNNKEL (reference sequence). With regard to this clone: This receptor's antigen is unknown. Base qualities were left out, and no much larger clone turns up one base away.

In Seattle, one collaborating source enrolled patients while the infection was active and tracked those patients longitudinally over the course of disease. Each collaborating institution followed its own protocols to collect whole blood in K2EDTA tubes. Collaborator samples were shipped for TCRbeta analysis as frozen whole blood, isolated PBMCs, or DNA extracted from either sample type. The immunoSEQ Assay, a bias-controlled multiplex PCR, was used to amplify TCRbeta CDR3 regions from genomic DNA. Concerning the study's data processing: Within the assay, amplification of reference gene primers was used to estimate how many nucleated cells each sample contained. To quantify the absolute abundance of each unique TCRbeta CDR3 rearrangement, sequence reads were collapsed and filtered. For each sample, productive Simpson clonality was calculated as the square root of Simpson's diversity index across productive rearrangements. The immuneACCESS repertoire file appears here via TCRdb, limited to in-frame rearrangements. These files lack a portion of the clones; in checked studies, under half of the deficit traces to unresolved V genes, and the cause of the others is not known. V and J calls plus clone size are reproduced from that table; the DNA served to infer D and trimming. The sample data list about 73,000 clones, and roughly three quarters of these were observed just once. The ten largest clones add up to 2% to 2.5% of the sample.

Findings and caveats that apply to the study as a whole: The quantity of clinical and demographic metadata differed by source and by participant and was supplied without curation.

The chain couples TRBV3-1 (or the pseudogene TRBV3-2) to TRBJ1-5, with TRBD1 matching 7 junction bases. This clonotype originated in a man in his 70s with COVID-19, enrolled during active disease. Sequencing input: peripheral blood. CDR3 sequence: CASSRDSSNQPQHF. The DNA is TGTGCCAGCAGCCGGGACAGTAGCAATCAGCCCCAGCATTTT.